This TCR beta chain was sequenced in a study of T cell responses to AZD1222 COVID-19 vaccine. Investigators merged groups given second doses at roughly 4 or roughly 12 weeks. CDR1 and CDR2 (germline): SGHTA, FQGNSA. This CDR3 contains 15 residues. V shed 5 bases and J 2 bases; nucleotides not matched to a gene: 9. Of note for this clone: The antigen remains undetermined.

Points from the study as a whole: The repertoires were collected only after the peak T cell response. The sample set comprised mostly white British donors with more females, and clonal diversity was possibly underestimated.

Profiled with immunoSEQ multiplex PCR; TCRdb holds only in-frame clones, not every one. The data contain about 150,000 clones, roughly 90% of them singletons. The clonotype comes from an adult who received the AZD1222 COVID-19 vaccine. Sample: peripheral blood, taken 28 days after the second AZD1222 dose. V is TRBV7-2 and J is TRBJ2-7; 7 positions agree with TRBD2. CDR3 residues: CASSPSGTTPYEQYF. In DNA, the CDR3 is TGTGCCAGCAGCCCCTCCGGGACTACCCCCTACGAGCAGTACTTC.